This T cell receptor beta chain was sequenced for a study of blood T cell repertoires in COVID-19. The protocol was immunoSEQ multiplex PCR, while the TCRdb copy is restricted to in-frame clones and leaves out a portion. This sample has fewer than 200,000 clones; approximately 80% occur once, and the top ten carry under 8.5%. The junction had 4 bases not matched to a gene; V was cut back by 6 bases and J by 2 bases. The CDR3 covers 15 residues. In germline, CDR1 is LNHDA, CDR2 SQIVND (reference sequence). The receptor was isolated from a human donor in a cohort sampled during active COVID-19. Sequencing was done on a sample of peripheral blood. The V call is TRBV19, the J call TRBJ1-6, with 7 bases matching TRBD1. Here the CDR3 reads CASRTGNTYNSPLHF. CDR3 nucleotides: TGTGCCAGTAGGACAGGGAACACCTATAATTCACCCCTCCACTTT.